The following is a TCR beta chain sequence with its context. The data were taken from a study of blood T cell repertoires in COVID-19. Study processing details: Quantification of nucleated cells was approximated via reference gene primer amplification. Sequencing was performed with immunoSEQ multiplex PCR; in TCRdb, only in-frame clones are kept and a portion is missing. Clone size and V and J calls were adopted from that table, with D and trimming inferred from the DNA. The sample records about 130,000 clones, around 89% being singletons. Trimming pared 4 bases from V and 2 bases from J, leaving 21 bases between. Germline CDR1 reads SGHRS; CDR2 reads YFSETQ. The CDR3 has 17 amino acids.

This sequence was found in a man aged 55 to 70 with active or convalescent COVID-19. Sequences were obtained from peripheral blood. The chain is built from TRBV5-1 and TRBJ2-5; tentatively, D is TRBD1 (6 bases). CDR3: CASSPGYNRVGQETQYF. As DNA, the CDR3 is TGCGCCAGCAGCCCGGGTTATAACAGGGTTGGGCAAGAGACCCAGTACTTC.